This TCR beta chain was sequenced for a study of cytomegalovirus exposure and HLA in healthy donors. Overall study results and limits: A later analysis reportedly identified an Asian-associated ancestry cluster as carrying fewer N-insertions than the approximately 670-donor mean. For TCR beta chains, V- and J-gene trimming was later linked to a missense DCLRE1C variant. The authors enumerated around 150 TCR beta chains as linked to cytomegalovirus.

The study ran its PCR with 60 Vbeta and 13 Jbeta primers. Clones were sequenced by immunoSEQ multiplex PCR, and TCRdb holds only the in-frame ones, with some missing. The sample holds about 180,000 clones, 60% to 85% seen once. Trimming removed 2 bases from V and 1 base from J, with 5 bases in between. This CDR3 has 14 residues. CDR1 and CDR2 (germline): SGHTA, FQGTGA. Note on this clone: Antigen specificity is unknown.

V is TRBV7-3 and J is TRBJ2-2, with D uncertain. Sequenced material: PBMCs. The source is a male donor in good health and CMV-seronegative. For the CDR3, the DNA is TGTGCCAGCAGCTTAGTCAAGAACACCGGGGAGCTGTTTTTT. It yields the protein CASSLVKNTGELFF.